The source of this T cell receptor (beta chain) is a study of shared clonotypes between healthy human individuals. Study-wide findings and caveats: Rarefaction revealed incomplete sorted-subset sequencing despite large depth.

As for this clone: Its antigen is not identified.

Generated by immunoSEQ multiplex PCR, the TCRdb table keeps only in-frame clones and is missing some. The sample comprises about 2.4 million clones, 93% of which are singletons, and around 0.4% rests with the top ten. Germline-derived CDR1 and CDR2 are MNHNS and SASEGT. This CDR3 has 13 amino acids. Trimming stripped 4 bases from V and 2 bases from J, with 6 bases between. The chain links TRBV6-1 to TRBJ1-5; TRBD1 might be the D (5 bases). The sequence came from a man aged 18 to 30 in good health. Some clones in this sample may be carry-over from other donors' samples. The sequenced sample was naive CD4+ T cells from PBMCs. This sample's subset: CD45RA+ positively selected. The CDR3 nucleotides read TGTGCCAGCAGTGTAGGGGGCAATCAGCCCCAGCATTTT. Amino acid sequence: CASSVGGNQPQHF.